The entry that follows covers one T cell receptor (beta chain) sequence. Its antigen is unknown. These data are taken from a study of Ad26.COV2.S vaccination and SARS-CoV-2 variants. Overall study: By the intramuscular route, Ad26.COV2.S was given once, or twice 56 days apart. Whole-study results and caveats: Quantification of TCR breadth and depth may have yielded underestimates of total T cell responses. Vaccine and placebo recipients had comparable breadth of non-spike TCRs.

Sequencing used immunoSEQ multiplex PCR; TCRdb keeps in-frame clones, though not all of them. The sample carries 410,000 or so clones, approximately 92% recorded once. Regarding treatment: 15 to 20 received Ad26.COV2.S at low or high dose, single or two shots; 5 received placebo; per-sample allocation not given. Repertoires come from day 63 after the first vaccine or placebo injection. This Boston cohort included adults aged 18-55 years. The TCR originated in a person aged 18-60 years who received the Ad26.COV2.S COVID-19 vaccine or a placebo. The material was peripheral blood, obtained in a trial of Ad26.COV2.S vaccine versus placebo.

The CDR3 loop reads CATSRVNTEAFF. Here the CDR3 DNA reads TGTGCCACCAGCAGGGTGAACACTGAAGCTTTCTTT. The gene calls are TRBV15 and TRBJ1-1; D call uncertain. V was clipped by 3 bases and J by 0 bases, with 2 bases between them. CDR1 and CDR2 (germline): LNHNV, YYDKDF (reference sequence). The CDR3 is 12 amino acids.